This T cell receptor beta chain was documented in a study of identical twins. Study outcomes and limitations: Within twin pairs, the out-of-frame alpha sequences they shared showed excess low generation probability. Cord blood beta clonotypes present at high abundance carried fewer insertions; no such pattern appeared in memory repertoires.

The cDNA had a unique molecular identifier and a template-switch universal primer site. TCRdb passed the 5' RACE reads through MiXCR, listing each CDR3 protein once. This table has some 710,000 distinct CDR3 sequences, approximately 6% appearing once. The table lists this clonotype with many counts. Its antigen is currently unknown. With 5 bases clipped from V and 4 bases from J, the junction kept 4 bases outside the gene matches. Germline V gene sequence: CDR1 SGHRS, CDR2 YFSETQ. This CDR3 comprises 14 residues. This clonotype was sampled from a young man in good health. The V call is TRBV5-1, the J call TRBJ2-1; TRBD2 matches at 9 bases. Sequencing was done on a sample of naive T cells sorted from blood. The CDR3 DNA reads as TGCGCCAGCAGTTTAGCGGGAGTATACAATGAGCAGTTCTTC. It translates to CASSLAGVYNEQFF.